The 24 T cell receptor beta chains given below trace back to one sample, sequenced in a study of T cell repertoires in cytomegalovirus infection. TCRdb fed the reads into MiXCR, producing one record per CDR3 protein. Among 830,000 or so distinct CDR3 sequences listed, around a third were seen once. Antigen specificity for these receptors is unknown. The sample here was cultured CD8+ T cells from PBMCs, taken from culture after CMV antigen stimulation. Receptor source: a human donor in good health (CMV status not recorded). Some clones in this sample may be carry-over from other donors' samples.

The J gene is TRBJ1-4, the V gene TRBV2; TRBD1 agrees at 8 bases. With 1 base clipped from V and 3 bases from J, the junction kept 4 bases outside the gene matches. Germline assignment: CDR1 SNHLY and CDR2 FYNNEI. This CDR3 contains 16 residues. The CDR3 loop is CASSEGGTGPNEKLFF. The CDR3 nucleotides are TGTGCCAGCAGTGAAGGGGGGACAGGCCCTAATGAAAAACTGTTTTTT.

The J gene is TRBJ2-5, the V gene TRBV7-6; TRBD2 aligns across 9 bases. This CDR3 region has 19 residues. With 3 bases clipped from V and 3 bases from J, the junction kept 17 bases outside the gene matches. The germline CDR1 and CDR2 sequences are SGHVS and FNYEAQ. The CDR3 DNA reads TGTGCCAGCAGCTTCGTCCCGGTTGGCGCTAGCGGGGAAGAAGAGACCCAGTACTTC. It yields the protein CASSFVPVGASGEEETQYF.

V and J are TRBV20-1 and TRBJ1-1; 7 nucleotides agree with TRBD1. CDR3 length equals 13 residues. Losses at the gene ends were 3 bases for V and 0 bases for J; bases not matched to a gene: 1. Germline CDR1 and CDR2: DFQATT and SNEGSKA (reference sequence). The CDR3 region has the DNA TGCAGTGCTAGGGGACAGATGAACACTGAAGCTTTCTTT. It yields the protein CSARGQMNTEAFF.

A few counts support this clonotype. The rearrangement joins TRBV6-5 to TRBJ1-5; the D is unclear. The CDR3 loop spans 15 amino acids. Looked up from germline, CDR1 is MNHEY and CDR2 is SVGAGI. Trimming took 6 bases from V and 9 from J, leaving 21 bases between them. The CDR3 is CASRNRAAPGWPQHF. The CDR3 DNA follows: TGTGCCAGCAGAAACCGTGCGGCGCCGGGATGGCCCCAGCATTTT.

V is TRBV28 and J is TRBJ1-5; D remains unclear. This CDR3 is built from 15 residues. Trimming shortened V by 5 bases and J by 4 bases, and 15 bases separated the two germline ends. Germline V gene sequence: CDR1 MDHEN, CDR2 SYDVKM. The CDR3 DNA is TGTGCCAGCAGTCCGCCGATAGGCCGTAATCAGCCCCAGCATTTT. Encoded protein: CASSPPIGRNQPQHF.

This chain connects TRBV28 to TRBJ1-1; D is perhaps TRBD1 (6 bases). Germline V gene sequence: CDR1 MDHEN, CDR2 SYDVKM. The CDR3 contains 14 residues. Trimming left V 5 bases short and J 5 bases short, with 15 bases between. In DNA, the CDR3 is TGTGCCAGCAGTCTTGAGGGGGGCGCGACTGAAGCTTTCTTT. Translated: CASSLEGGATEAFF.

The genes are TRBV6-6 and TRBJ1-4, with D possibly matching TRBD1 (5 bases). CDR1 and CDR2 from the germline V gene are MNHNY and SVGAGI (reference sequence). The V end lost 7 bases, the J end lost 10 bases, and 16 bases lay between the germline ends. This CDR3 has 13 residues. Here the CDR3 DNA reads TGTGCCAGCACCACCCGGCAGGGCTTAAAACTGTTTTTT. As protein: CASTTRQGLKLFF.

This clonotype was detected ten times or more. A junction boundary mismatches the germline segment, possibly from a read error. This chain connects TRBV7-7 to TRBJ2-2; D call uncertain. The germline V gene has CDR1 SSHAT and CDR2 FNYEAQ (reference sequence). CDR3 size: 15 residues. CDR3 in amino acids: CASSLRDFNTGELFF. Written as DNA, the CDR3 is TGTGCTAGCAGCTTAAGAGACTTCAACACCGGGGAGCTGTTTTTT.

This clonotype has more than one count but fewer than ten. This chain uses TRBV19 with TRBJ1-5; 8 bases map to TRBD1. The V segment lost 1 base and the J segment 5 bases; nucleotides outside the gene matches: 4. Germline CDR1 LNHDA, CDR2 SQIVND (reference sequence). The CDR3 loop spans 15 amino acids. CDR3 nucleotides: TGTGCCAGTAGTATAGCTGAGACAGGGGATCAGCCCCAGCATTTT. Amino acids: CASSIAETGDQPQHF.

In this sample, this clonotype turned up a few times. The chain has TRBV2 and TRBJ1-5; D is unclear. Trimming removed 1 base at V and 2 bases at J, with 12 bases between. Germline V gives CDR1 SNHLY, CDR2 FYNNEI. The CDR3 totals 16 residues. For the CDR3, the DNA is TGTGCCAGCAGTGAAGTCGGGTATAGAGGCAATCAGCCCCAGCATTTT. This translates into CASSEVGYRGNQPQHF.

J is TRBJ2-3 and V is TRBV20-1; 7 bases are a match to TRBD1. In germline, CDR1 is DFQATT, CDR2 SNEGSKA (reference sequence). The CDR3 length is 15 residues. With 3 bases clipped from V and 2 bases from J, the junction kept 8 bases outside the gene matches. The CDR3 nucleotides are TGCAGTGCTAGCCCCCCGGGACAGATCACAGATACGCAGTATTTT. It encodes CSASPPGQITDTQYF.

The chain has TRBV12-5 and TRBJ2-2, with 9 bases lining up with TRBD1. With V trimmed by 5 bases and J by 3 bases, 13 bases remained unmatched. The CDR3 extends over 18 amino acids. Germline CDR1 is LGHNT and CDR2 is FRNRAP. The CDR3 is CASGLQTGTGLHTGELFF. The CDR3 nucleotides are TGTGCTAGTGGTCTCCAAACCGGGACAGGGTTGCACACCGGGGAGCTGTTTTTT. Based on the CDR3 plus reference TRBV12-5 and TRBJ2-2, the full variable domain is DARVTQTPRHKVTEMGQEVTMRCQPILGHNTVFWYRQTMMQGLELLAYFRNRAPLDDSGMPKDRFSAEMPDATLATLKIQPSEPRDSAVYFCASGLQTGTGLHTGELFFGEGSRLTVL.

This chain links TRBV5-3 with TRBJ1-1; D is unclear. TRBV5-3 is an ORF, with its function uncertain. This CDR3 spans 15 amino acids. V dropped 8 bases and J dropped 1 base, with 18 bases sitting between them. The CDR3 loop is CASRHTAGSNTEAFF. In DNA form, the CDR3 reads TGTGCCAGCAGGCACACAGCGGGGTCGAACACTGAAGCTTTCTTT.

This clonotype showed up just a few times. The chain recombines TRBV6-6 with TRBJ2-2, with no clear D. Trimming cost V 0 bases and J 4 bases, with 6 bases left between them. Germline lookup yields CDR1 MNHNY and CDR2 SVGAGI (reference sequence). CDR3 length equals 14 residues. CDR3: CASSYSQATGELFF. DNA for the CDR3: TGTGCCAGCAGTTACTCTCAGGCCACCGGGGAGCTGTTTTTT.

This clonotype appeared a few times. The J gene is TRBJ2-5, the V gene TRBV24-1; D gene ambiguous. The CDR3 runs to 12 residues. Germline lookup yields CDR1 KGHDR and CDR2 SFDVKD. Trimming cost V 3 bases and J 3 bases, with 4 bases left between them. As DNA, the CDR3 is TGTGCCACCAGTGATATGGAAGAGACCCAGTACTTC. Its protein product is CATSDMEETQYF.

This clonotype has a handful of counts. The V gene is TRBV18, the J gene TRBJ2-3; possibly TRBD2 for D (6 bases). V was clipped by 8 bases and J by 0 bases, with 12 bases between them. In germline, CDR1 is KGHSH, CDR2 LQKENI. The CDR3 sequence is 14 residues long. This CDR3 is CASPPGTSTDTQYF. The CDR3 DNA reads TGTGCCAGCCCTCCCGGGACTAGCACAGATACGCAGTATTTT.

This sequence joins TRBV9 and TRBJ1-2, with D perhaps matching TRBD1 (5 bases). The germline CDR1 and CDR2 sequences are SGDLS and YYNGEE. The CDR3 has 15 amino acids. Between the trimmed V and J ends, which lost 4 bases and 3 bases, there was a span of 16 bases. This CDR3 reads CASSPGGVVYYGYTF. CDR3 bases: TGTGCCAGCAGCCCCGGGGGGGTAGTCTACTATGGCTACACCTTC.

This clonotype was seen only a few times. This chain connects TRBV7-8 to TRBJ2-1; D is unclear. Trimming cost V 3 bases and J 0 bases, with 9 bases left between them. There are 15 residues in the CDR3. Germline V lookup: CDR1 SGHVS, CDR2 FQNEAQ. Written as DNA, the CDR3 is TGTGCCAGCAGCTTCGCTGCAGTCTCCTACAATGAGCAGTTCTTC. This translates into CASSFAAVSYNEQFF. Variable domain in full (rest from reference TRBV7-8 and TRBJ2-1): GAGVSQSPRYKVAKRGQDVALRCDPISGHVSLFWYQQALGQGPEFLTYFQNEAQLDKSGLPSDRFFAERPEGSVSTLKIQRTQQEDSAVYLCASSFAAVSYNEQFFGPGTRLTVL.

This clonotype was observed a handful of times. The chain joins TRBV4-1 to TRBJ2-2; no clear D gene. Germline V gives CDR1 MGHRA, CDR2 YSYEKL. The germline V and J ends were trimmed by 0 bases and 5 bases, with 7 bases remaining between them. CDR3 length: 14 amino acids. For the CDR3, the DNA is TGCGCCAGCAGCCAAGAGCTAGGGACCGGGGAGCTGTTTTTT. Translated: CASSQELGTGELFF.

This CDR3 is CASNLRGAETQYF. For the CDR3, the DNA is TGTGCCAGCAACCTCAGGGGTGCGGAGACCCAGTACTTC. The chain is built from TRBV6-2 or TRBV6-3 and TRBJ2-5; D is perhaps TRBD1 (6 bases). V shed 7 bases and J shed 5 bases, with 14 bases lying between them. The CDR3 consists of 13 residues. Germline V CDR1 and CDR2: MNHEY, SVGEGT.

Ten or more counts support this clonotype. CDR3 sequence: CASSQGPDEATNEKLFF. The CDR3 coding sequence is TGTGCCAGCTCCCAGGGTCCCGACGAGGCGACTAATGAAAAACTGTTTTTT. The V and J genes are TRBV12-3 or TRBV12-4 and TRBJ1-4, with a possible D match to TRBD1 (5 bases). The V and J ends lost 8 bases and 2 bases respectively, with 21 bases between them. The CDR3 loop spans 17 amino acids.

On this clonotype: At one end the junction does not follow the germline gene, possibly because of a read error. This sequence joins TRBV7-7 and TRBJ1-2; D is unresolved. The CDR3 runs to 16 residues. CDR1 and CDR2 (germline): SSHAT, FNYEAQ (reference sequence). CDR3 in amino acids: CASSLHRVTRLYGYTF. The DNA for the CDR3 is TGTGCTAGCAGCTTACATAGGGTCACAAGGCTCTATGGCTACACCTTC.

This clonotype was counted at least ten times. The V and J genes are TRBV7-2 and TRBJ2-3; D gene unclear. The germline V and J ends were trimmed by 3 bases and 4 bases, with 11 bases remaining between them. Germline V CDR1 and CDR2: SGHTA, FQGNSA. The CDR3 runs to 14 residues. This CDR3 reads CASSFSVVADTQYF. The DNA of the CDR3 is TGTGCCAGCAGCTTCTCGGTGGTAGCAGATACGCAGTATTTT.

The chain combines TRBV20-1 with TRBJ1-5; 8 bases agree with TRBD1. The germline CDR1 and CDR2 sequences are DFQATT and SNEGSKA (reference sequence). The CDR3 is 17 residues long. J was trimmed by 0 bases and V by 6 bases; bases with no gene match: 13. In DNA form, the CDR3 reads TGCAGTGCGCCGGGACAGGCGGACCCTTATAGCAATCAGCCCCAGCATTTT. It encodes CSAPGQADPYSNQPQHF.